This T cell receptor beta chain stems from a study of human T cells and chemical hapten exposure. Background on the study: The study lasted about 24 weeks, and patients were dosed weekly with diphenylcyclopropenone on the scalp throughout. Findings and limits, study-wide: Patch test score rose with PT1 expanded TCR count, significant at thresholds 8, 16 and 32, not 4.

Time point: pre-sensitization, week 0. Noted treatment: therapeutic diphenylcyclopropenone sensitization with weekly scalp DPC. Ten or more counts support this clonotype. The antigen remains unidentified. V shed 0 bases and J shed 1 base, with 8 bases lying between them. The CDR3 totals 15 residues. The germline V gene encodes CDR1 MNHEY and CDR2 SVGAGI. MiXCR was run by TCRdb on the RACE reads, yielding one entry per CDR3 protein. The repertoire holds approximately 320,000 distinct CDR3 sequences, with about 5.4% as singletons. This chain connects TRBV6-5 to TRBJ2-3; D is unresolved. Here the sequenced sample was whole blood, taken in connection with sensitization to the hapten diphenylcyclopropenone (DPC). This sequence was found in a woman aged 18-29 years with alopecia areata. Some clones in this sample may be carry-over from other donors' samples. CDR3 in amino acids: CASSYSFQGTDTQYF. CDR3 sequence (DNA): TGTGCCAGCAGTTACTCTTTTCAGGGCACAGATACGCAGTATTTT.